The sample holds one count of the clone carrying this T cell receptor (beta chain). The germline CDR1 and CDR2 sequences are MNHEY and SVGAGI. This CDR3 has 14 residues. With 11 bases clipped from V and 5 bases from J, the junction kept 13 bases outside the gene matches. Authors' methods: Using reference gene primer amplification, nucleated cell counts were estimated. The assay was immunoSEQ multiplex PCR, and TCRdb's table has in-frame clones only and misses some. V and J calls and clone size follow that table, whereas D and trimming were derived from the DNA. This sample yields 9,000 to 10,000 clones, of which roughly four fifths are seen a single time; more than 35% belongs to the top ten. This sample was taken from a study of blood T cell repertoires in COVID-19.

The source material was peripheral blood. The clonotype was recovered from a human donor in a cohort sampled during active COVID-19. V and J are TRBV6-5 and TRBJ2-5; 8 positions agree with TRBD1. This chain's CDR3 is CAGSPGGLRETQYF. As DNA, the CDR3 is TGTGCCGGGTCGCCAGGGGGCTTGAGGGAGACCCAGTACTTC.